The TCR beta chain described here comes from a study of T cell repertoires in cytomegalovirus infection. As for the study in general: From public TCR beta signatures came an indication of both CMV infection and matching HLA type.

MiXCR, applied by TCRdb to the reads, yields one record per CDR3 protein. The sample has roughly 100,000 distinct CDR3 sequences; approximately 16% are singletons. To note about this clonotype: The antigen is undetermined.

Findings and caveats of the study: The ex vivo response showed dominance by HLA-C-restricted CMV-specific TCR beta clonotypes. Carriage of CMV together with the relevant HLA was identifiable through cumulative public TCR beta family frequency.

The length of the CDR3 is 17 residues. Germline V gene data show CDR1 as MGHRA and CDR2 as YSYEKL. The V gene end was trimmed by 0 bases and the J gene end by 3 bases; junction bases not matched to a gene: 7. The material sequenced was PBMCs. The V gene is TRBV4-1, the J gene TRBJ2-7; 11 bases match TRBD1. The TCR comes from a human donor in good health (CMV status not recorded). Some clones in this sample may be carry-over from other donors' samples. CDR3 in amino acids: CASSQDPRDRGNYEQYF. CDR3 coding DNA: TGCGCCAGCAGCCAAGACCCCCGGGACAGGGGGAACTACGAGCAGTACTTC.